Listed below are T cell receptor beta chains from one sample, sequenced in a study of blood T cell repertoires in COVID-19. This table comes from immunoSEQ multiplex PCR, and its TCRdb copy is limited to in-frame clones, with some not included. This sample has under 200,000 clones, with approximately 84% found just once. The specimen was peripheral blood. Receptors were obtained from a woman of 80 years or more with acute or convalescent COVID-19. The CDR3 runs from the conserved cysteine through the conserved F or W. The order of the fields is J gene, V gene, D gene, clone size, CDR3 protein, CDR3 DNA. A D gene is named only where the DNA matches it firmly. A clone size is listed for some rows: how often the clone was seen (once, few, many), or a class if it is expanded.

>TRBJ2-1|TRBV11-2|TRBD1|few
CASSTQPGTGGYNEQFF
TGTGCCAGCAGCACGCAACCCGGGACAGGGGGGTACAATGAGCAGTTCTTC
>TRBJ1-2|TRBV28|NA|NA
CASRTLNYGYTF
TGTGCCAGCAGGACACTTAACTATGGCTACACCTTC
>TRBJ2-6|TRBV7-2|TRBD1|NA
CASSSDRAGANVLTF
TGTGCCAGCAGCTCTGACAGGGCTGGGGCCAACGTCCTGACTTTC
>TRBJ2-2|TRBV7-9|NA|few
CASSLVYGELFF
TGTGCCAGCAGCTTAGTTTACGGGGAGCTGTTTTTT
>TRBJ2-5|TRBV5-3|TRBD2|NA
CARSPGTSGRGTETQYF
TGTGCCAGAAGCCCCGGGACTAGCGGGAGAGGGACAGAGACCCAGTACTTC
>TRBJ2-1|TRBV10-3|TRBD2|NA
CAISESGLAGGPDNEQFF
TGTGCCATCAGTGAGTCGGGGCTAGCGGGAGGGCCGGACAATGAGCAGTTCTTC
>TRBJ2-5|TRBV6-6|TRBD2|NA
CASSPRPTSGKETQYF
TGTGCCAGCAGCCCAAGACCGACTAGCGGGAAGGAGACCCAGTACTTC
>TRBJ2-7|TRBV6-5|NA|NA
CASNQRPITPEAYF
TGTGCCAGCAACCAGCGACCCATCACCCCGGAAGCGTACTTC
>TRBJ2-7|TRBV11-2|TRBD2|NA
CASSLGSGGSREQYF
TGTGCCAGCAGCTTAGGATCCGGGGGGAGTCGCGAGCAGTACTTC
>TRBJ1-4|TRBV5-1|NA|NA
CASSLFSNEKLFF
TGCGCCAGCAGCTTGTTCTCTAATGAAAAACTGTTTTTT
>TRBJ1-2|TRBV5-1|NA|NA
CASSSGQNRNYGYTF
TGCGCCAGCAGCTCCGGACAGAATAGAAACTATGGCTACACCTTC
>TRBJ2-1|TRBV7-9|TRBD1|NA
CASSSRGSAYNEQFF
TGTGCCAGCAGCTCCAGGGGGTCTGCCTACAATGAGCAGTTCTTC
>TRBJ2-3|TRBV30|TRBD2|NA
CAWSVGASGRGDTQYF
TGTGCCTGGAGTGTTGGGGCTAGCGGGAGGGGAGATACGCAGTATTTT
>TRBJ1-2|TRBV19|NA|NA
CASSANNYGYTF
TGTGCCAGTAGTGCTAACAACTATGGCTACACCTTC
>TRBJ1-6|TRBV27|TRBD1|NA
CASSSDRVFYNSPLHF
TGTGCCAGCAGTTCTGACAGGGTTTTCTATAATTCACCCCTCCACTTT
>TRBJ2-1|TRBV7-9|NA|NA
CASSPPFYNEQFF
TGTGCCAGCAGCCCTCCCTTCTACAATGAGCAGTTCTTC
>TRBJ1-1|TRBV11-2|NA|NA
CASTTLSPRNTEAFF
TGTGCCAGCACTACCTTATCACCGAGAAACACTGAAGCTTTCTTT
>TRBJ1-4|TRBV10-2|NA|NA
CASSETPLTTNEKLFF
TGCGCCAGCAGTGAGACACCGCTCACAACTAATGAAAAACTGTTTTTT
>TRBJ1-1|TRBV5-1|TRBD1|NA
CASSSGQGDTEAFF
TGCGCCAGCAGCTCAGGACAGGGCGACACTGAAGCTTTCTTT
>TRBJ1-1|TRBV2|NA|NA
CASSQLMNTEAFF
TGTGCCAGCAGTCAGTTGATGAACACTGAAGCTTTCTTT
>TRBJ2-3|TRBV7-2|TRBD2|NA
CASSLAAYTGGVSTDTQYF
TGTGCCAGCAGCTTGGCCGCCTACACGGGAGGGGTTAGCACAGATACGCAGTATTTT
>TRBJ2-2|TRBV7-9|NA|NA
CASIRTGSTNTGELFF
TGTGCCAGCATTAGAACAGGGTCGACGAACACCGGGGAGCTGTTTTTT
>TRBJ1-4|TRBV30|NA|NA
CAWSGGQAEKLFF
TGTGCCTGGAGTGGGGGGCAGGCTGAAAAACTGTTTTTT
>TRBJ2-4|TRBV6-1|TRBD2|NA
CASSEIALAGGLNIQYF
TGTGCCAGCAGTGAAATAGCACTAGCGGGAGGATTAAACATTCAGTACTTC
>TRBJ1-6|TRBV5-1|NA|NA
CASSLVYEDSPLHF
TGCGCCAGCAGCTTGGTTTACGAGGATTCACCCCTCCACTTT
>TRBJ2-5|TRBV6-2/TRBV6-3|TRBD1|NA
CASSTLGQFQETQYF
TGTGCCAGCAGTACCCTGGGACAGTTCCAAGAGACCCAGTACTTC
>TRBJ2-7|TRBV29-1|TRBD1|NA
CSVVQGQGMTYEQYF
TGCAGCGTTGTCCAGGGACAGGGTATGACCTACGAGCAGTACTTC
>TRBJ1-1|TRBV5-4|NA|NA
CASNIRGGRNTEAFF
TGTGCCAGCAATATAAGGGGGGGCCGTAACACTGAAGCTTTCTTT
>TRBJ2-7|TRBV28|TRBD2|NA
CATVGGDFSYEQYF
TGTGCCACCGTGGGGGGGGATTTCTCCTACGAGCAGTACTTC
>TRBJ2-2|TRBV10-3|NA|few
CAISDLGELFF
TGTGCCATCAGTGATCTAGGGGAGCTGTTTTTT
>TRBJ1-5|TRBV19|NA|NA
CASSLPSGHYNQPQHF
TGTGCCAGTAGTCTGCCATCGGGACACTACAATCAGCCCCAGCATTTT
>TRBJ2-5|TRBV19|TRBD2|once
CASSPHLLAGGETQYF
TGTGCCAGTAGTCCCCACCTACTAGCGGGAGGAGAGACCCAGTACTTC
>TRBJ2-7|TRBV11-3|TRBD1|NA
CASSPRQGAGEQYF
TGTGCCAGCAGCCCCCGACAGGGGGCAGGGGAGCAGTACTTC
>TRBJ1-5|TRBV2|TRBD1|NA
CASSEADRNQPQHF
TGTGCCAGCAGTGAAGCGGACAGGAACCAGCCCCAGCATTTT
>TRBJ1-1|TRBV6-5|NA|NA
CASSSPRGGANTEAFF
TGTGCCAGCAGTTCACCCCGGGGCGGGGCAAACACTGAAGCTTTCTTT
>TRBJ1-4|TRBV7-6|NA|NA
CASSYDPRNTDIGVNEKLFF
TGTGCCAGCAGCTATGACCCCCGTAATACTGATATAGGAGTTAATGAAAAACTGTTTTTT
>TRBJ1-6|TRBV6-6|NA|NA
CATHGGAGSPLHF
TGTGCCACGCACGGGGGGGCCGGGTCACCCCTCCACTTT
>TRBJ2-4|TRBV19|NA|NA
CASSRGSGQNIQYF
TGTGCCAGTAGTCGAGGCAGCGGTCAAAACATTCAGTACTTC
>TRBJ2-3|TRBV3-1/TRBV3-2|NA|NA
CASSGATDTQYF
TGTGCCAGCTCAGGGGCCACAGATACGCAGTATTTT
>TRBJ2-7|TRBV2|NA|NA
CASKGDNSYEQYF
TGTGCCAGCAAAGGGGACAATTCCTACGAGCAGTACTTC
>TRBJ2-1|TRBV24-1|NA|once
CATSDPRASSYNEQFF
TGTGCCACCAGTGATCCGCGGGCTAGCTCCTACAATGAGCAGTTCTTC
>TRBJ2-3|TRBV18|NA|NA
CASSDQAPGLADTQYF
TGTGCCAGCTCGGACCAGGCTCCAGGGTTGGCAGATACGCAGTATTTT
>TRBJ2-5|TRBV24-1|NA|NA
CATSDSRPGGETQYF
TGTGCCACCAGTGATTCCCGTCCAGGTGGAGAGACCCAGTACTTC
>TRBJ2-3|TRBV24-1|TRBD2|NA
CATSDWASGSLGTDTQYF
TGTGCCACCAGTGATTGGGCTAGCGGGAGTTTGGGCACAGATACGCAGTATTTT
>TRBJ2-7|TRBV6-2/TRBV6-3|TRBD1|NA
CASSPDRVLYEQYF
TGTGCCAGCAGTCCGGACAGGGTACTCTACGAGCAGTACTTC
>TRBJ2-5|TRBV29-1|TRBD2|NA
CSVRGGSSGQDQVSQYF
TGCAGCGTTCGGGGGGGGTCTAGCGGGCAGGACCAGGTATCCCAGTACTTC
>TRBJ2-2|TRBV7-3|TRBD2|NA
CASSLLAGRNTGELFF
TGTGCCAGCAGCCTCTTAGCGGGACGGAACACCGGGGAGCTGTTTTTT
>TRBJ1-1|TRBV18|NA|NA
CASSPRSDSAEGKAFF
TGTGCCAGCTCACCACGGTCAGACAGTGCGGAGGGTAAAGCTTTCTTT